One sample yielded the 28 T cell receptor beta chains listed below, sequenced in a study of blood T cell repertoires in COVID-19. Sequencing used immunoSEQ multiplex PCR; TCRdb keeps in-frame clones, though not all of them. The table lists under 350,000 clones, about 89% of them singletons, with about 1.8% in the top ten. The sequenced material came from PBMCs or T cells enriched from blood (not recorded which). All receptors derive from a woman aged 40 to 50 who had recovered from COVID-19.

The chain joins TRBV18 to TRBJ1-3; TRBD1 agrees at 7 bases. The V segment lost 3 bases and the J segment 2 bases; nucleotides outside the gene matches: 1. The germline V gene encodes CDR1 KGHSH and CDR2 LQKENI. The CDR3 has 14 amino acids. CDR3 nucleotides: TGTGCCAGCTCACCGGACAGGACTGGAAACACCATATATTTT. It specifies CASSPDRTGNTIYF.

The chain links TRBV7-6 to TRBJ1-2, with no clear D. V shed 5 bases and J shed 0 bases, with 13 bases lying between them. This CDR3 is 15 amino acids long. From germline, CDR1 is SGHVS and CDR2 FNYEAQ. The CDR3 DNA sequence: TGTGCCAGCAGCCAGAATGGAGCAGCTAACTATGGCTACACCTTC. Protein: CASSQNGAANYGYTF.

CDR3 nucleotides: TGTGCCAGCAGCTTCCCCGGGGGGAATCAGCCCCAGCATTTT. Translation: CASSFPGGNQPQHF. The chain combines TRBV7-8 with TRBJ1-5; possibly TRBD1 for D (5 bases). V dropped 3 bases and J dropped 4 bases, with 10 bases sitting between them. Germline-derived CDR1 and CDR2 are SGHVS and FQNEAQ. The CDR3 covers 14 residues.

The CDR3 DNA sequence: TGTGCCAGCAGCCAAGACCTAACTCAAGTGTCTTTCTTT. Protein sequence: CASSQDLTQVSFF. V is TRBV3-1 (or the pseudogene TRBV3-2) and J is TRBJ1-1; no clear D gene. CDR3 length: 13 amino acids. The germline CDR1 and CDR2 sequences are LGHDT and YNNKEL (reference sequence). V shed 0 bases and J shed 12 bases, with 14 bases lying between them.

The J gene is TRBJ1-5, the V gene TRBV7-8; tentatively, D is TRBD1 (5 bases). Deletions cut 4 bases from V and 2 bases from J, with 9 bases between. The CDR3 covers 14 residues. The germline gives CDR1 SGHVS, CDR2 FQNEAQ. The CDR3 DNA follows: TGTGCCAGCAGCTATGGACAACGCAATCAGCCCCAGCATTTT. This encodes CASSYGQRNQPQHF.

The CDR3 DNA sequence: TGTGCCAGCAGTTACTTGGGCCGAGGGAACAATCAGCCCCAGCATTTT. Amino acid sequence: CASSYLGRGNNQPQHF. The chain uses TRBV6-2 or TRBV6-3 and TRBJ1-5; D gene uncertain. Germline CDR1 is MNHEY and CDR2 is SVGEGT. The CDR3 runs 16 residues. The ends were cut back, 1 base at V and 3 bases at J, with 13 bases in the middle.

J is TRBJ1-4 and V is TRBV5-1, with a possible D match to TRBD1 (6 bases). V lost 4 bases and J 4 bases, leaving 14 bases between the germline ends. The CDR3 has 15 residues. From germline, CDR1 is SGHRS and CDR2 YFSETQ. The CDR3: CASSPGQYNNEKLFF. CDR3 coding DNA: TGCGCCAGCAGCCCTGGACAGTACAATAATGAAAAACTGTTTTTT.

V and J are TRBV19 and TRBJ1-1; TRBD1 matches at 12 bases. The CDR3 is 16 amino acids. Per the germline V gene, CDR1 is LNHDA and CDR2 is SQIVND (reference sequence). V shed 4 bases and J 2 bases; nucleotides not matched to a gene: 5. CDR3 region: CASSKGDRGRNTEAFF. CDR3 sequence (DNA): TGTGCCAGTAGTAAGGGGGACAGGGGGCGAAACACTGAAGCTTTCTTT. Variable domain in full (rest from reference TRBV19 and TRBJ1-1): DGGITQSPKYLFRKEGQNVTLSCEQNLNHDAMYWYRQDPGQGLRLIYYSQIVNDFQKGDIAEGYSVSREKKESFPLTVTSAQKNPTAFYLCASSKGDRGRNTEAFFGQGTRLTVV.

This chain connects TRBV29-1 to TRBJ1-1; D remains ambiguous. Germline V gives CDR1 SQVTM, CDR2 ANQGSEA. The CDR3 loop spans 11 amino acids. DNA for the CDR3: TGCAGTTCGACGGCGGACACTGAAGCTTTCTTT. Its protein product is CSSTADTEAFF.

The chain carries TRBV7-2 and TRBJ2-2; 11 nucleotides agree with TRBD1. The CDR3 sequence is 17 residues long. Germline CDR1 reads SGHTA; CDR2 reads FQGNSA. The V gene end was trimmed by 0 bases and the J gene end by 7 bases; junction bases not matched to a gene: 7. The CDR3 spells CASSLALGQGAVGELFF. Here the CDR3 DNA reads TGTGCCAGCAGCTTAGCTTTAGGACAGGGGGCCGTCGGGGAGCTGTTTTTT. Complete variable domain (other parts from reference TRBV7-2 and TRBJ2-2): GAGVSQSPSNKVTEKGKDVELRCDPISGHTALYWYRQSLGQGLEFLIYFQGNSAPDKSGLPSDRFSAERTGGSVSTLTIQRTQQEDSAVYLCASSLALGQGAVGELFFGEGSRLTVL.

The CDR3, as DNA: TGTGCCAGTAGTCCCCGGAACAGCTACAATGAGCAGTTCTTC. Its protein is CASSPRNSYNEQFF. This chain links TRBV19 with TRBJ2-1; D ambiguous. In germline, CDR1 is LNHDA, CDR2 SQIVND (reference sequence). The CDR3 is made up of 14 amino acids. Trimming shortened V by 5 bases and J by 3 bases, and 11 bases separated the two germline ends.

The chain uses TRBV18 and TRBJ2-1; 8 nucleotides match TRBD2. This CDR3 contains 15 residues. Germline V gene data show CDR1 as KGHSH and CDR2 as LQKENI. V gave up 3 bases and J gave up 5 bases; unmatched junction bases: 6. CDR3 in DNA: TGTGCCAGCTCACCCCGGCTAGCGGGTAACAATGAGCAGTTCTTC. It encodes CASSPRLAGNNEQFF.

The rearrangement uses TRBV7-9 and TRBJ1-1; D gene ambiguous. This CDR3 has 15 amino acids. V was clipped by 0 bases and J by 0 bases, with 8 bases between them. The V gene's germline CDR1 is SEHNR and CDR2 FQNEAQ (reference sequence). CDR3 sequence (DNA): TGTGCCAGCAGCTTAGCGTTGCGGCTGAACACTGAAGCTTTCTTT. Translating it yields CASSLALRLNTEAFF.

This chain joins TRBV9 and TRBJ2-1, with TRBD2 matching 8 bases. The V gene end was trimmed by 4 bases and the J gene end by 7 bases; junction bases not matched to a gene: 7. From germline, CDR1 is SGDLS and CDR2 YYNGEE. The CDR3 is 14 amino acids. CDR3 protein: CASSPSGLGNEQFF. For the CDR3, the DNA is TGTGCCAGCAGCCCTAGCGGGTTGGGGAATGAGCAGTTCTTC.

The chain joins TRBV7-3 to TRBJ2-1, with D tentatively TRBD1 (5 bases). Germline V gene sequence: CDR1 SGHTA, CDR2 FQGTGA. The V and J ends lost 5 bases and 2 bases respectively, with 7 bases between them. This CDR3 has 13 residues. The chain's CDR3 is CASSARAYNEQFF. CDR3 in DNA: TGTGCCAGCAGCGCCAGGGCCTACAATGAGCAGTTCTTC.

This sequence joins TRBV7-9 and TRBJ1-2, with TRBD1 identical over 8 bases. The CDR3 length is 18 residues. The germline V gene has CDR1 SEHNR and CDR2 FQNEAQ (reference sequence). The J segment lost 5 bases and the V segment lost 0 bases, leaving 14 bases of the junction unmatched. The CDR3 DNA reads TGTGCCAGCAGCTTAGCTATGACAGGGGAAAGGAATATGTATGGCTACACCTTC. Amino acid sequence: CASSLAMTGERNMYGYTF.

This rearrangement joins TRBV6-5 to TRBJ2-7; 13 nucleotides agree with TRBD2. Per germline, CDR1 MNHEY and CDR2 SVGAGI. The CDR3 covers 15 residues. V lost 6 bases, J lost 1 base, and 3 bases stayed unmatched. The CDR3, as DNA: TGTGCCAGCAGGTTACTAGCGGGAGGGTCCTACGAGCAGTACTTC. Residues: CASRLLAGGSYEQYF.

This rearrangement joins TRBV18 to TRBJ1-3; D is perhaps TRBD1 (5 bases). V lost 3 bases and J 2 bases, leaving 17 bases between the germline ends. CDR1 is KGHSH and CDR2 is LQKENI in the germline V gene. The CDR3 sequence is 17 residues long. In nucleotides, the CDR3 is TGTGCCAGCTCACCTACATTAACAAGGGGCACTGGAAACACCATATATTTT. It codes for CASSPTLTRGTGNTIYF.

The V and J genes are TRBV5-5 and TRBJ2-1; 8 bases agree with TRBD1. V was clipped by 4 bases and J by 8 bases; unmatched bases: 8. Looked up from germline, CDR1 is SGHKS and CDR2 is YYEKEE (reference sequence). This CDR3 has 14 amino acids. In DNA form, the CDR3 reads TGTGCCAGCAGCCAACGGACAGGGTGGGATGAGCAGTTCTTC. Translation gives CASSQRTGWDEQFF.

With regard to this clone: In the same sample, other DNA sequences code for this CDR3. The chain has TRBV5-1 and TRBJ1-2; TRBD1 matches at 12 bases. The CDR3 consists of 14 residues. The J segment lost 4 bases and the V segment lost 4 bases, leaving 2 bases of the junction unmatched. Germline V gene data show CDR1 as SGHRS and CDR2 as YFSETQ. The DNA of the CDR3 is TGCGCCAGCAGCCTGGGACAGGGGGCCTATGGCTACACCTTC. It is translated as CASSLGQGAYGYTF.

The chain uses TRBV19 and TRBJ1-2, with 8 bases fitting TRBD1. Trimming cost V 5 bases and J 2 bases; bases outside gene matches: 7. The CDR3 has 15 amino acids. The V gene's germline CDR1 is LNHDA and CDR2 SQIVND (reference sequence). The CDR3 sequence is CASSSRQGSNYGYTF. The CDR3 nucleotides read TGTGCCAGTAGTTCCCGACAGGGGTCGAACTATGGCTACACCTTC.

The chain has TRBV9 and TRBJ1-2, with unresolved D. Germline V gene data show CDR1 as SGDLS and CDR2 as YYNGEE. V dropped 4 bases and J dropped 4 bases, with 17 bases sitting between them. This CDR3 contains 15 residues. In DNA form, the CDR3 reads TGTGCCAGCAGCCCCTCAGCGGGGATAAGCTATGGCTACACCTTC. Its protein is CASSPSAGISYGYTF. The whole variable domain, remainder taken from reference TRBV9 and TRBJ1-2, is DSGVTQTPKHLITATGQRVTLRCSPRSGDLSVYWYQQSLDQGLQFLIQYYNGEERAKGNILERFSAQQFPDLHSELNLSSLELGDSALYFCASSPSAGISYGYTFGSGTRLTVV.

This clone was seen only a few times. V is TRBV6-6 and J is TRBJ2-1, with 8 bases that match TRBD1. CDR1 is MNHNY and CDR2 is SVGAGI in the germline V gene (reference sequence). V gave up 5 bases and J gave up 10 bases; unmatched junction bases: 4. The CDR3 spans 12 residues. CDR3 residues: CASSLDRGEQFF. The CDR3 bases are TGTGCCAGCAGTCTTGACAGGGGCGAGCAGTTCTTC.

The V gene is TRBV5-1, the J gene TRBJ1-4, with 7 bases lining up with TRBD1. The germline V gene has CDR1 SGHRS and CDR2 YFSETQ. V lost 0 bases to trimming and J lost 3 bases; unmatched junction nucleotides: 2. The length of the CDR3 is 15 residues. The CDR3, as DNA: TGCGCCAGCAGCTTGGGGGACAGCGCTAATGAAAAACTGTTTTTT. Its protein is CASSLGDSANEKLFF.

In DNA form, the CDR3 reads TGTGCCAGCAGCCAAGATAGGAGTCTCTATGGCTACACCTTC. Translated: CASSQDRSLYGYTF. The V call is TRBV3-1 (or the pseudogene TRBV3-2), the J call TRBJ1-2; D ambiguous. Between the trimmed V and J ends, which lost 0 bases and 4 bases, there was a span of 9 bases. Germline V CDR1 and CDR2: LGHDT, YNNKEL (reference sequence). The CDR3 is 14 residues long.

The V and J genes are TRBV3-1 (or the pseudogene TRBV3-2) and TRBJ2-3, with TRBD2 matching over 9 bases. Germline V gene lookup returns CDR1 LGHDT and CDR2 YNNKEL (reference sequence). J was trimmed by 0 bases and V by 4 bases; bases with no gene match: 5. The CDR3 has 16 residues. CDR3: CASSRDSGSSTDTQYF. The CDR3 DNA follows: TGTGCCAGCAGCCGAGATAGCGGGAGCAGCACAGATACGCAGTATTTT.

The chain uses TRBV5-7 and TRBJ1-5; D is possibly TRBD1 (5 bases). TRBV5-7 belongs to the ORF category, with a function that is uncertain. The CDR3 is 16 residues long. V shed 2 bases and J shed 5 bases, with 17 bases lying between them. CDR3 loop: CASSFMTGELDQPQHF. Here the CDR3 DNA reads TGTGCCAGCAGCTTTATGACGGGGGAATTAGATCAGCCCCAGCATTTT.

The rearrangement uses TRBV30 and TRBJ1-5, with TRBD1 identical over 8 bases. The germline gives CDR1 GTSNPN, CDR2 SVGIG (reference sequence). This CDR3 is 15 amino acids long. The trim removed 1 base at V and 7 bases at J, leaving 9 bases unmatched. CDR3 sequence reads: CAWSGIGTGSQPQHF. The CDR3 nucleotides are TGTGCCTGGAGTGGAATTGGGACAGGAAGCCAGCCCCAGCATTTT.